This T cell receptor beta chain was documented in a study of siplizumab effects on memory and regulatory T cells. The study's findings and limits: Only a minority of proliferating CD4+ or CD8+ clones had an assignable naive or memory phenotype, with roughly 75-95% lacking one. Among mappable alloreactive CD4+ clones, the Treg-derived fraction averaged approximately 70% with siplizumab versus less than 35% in controls.

Note on this clone: Its antigen remains unknown.

Here immunoSEQ multiplex PCR was the method, and the copy in TCRdb shows in-frame clones only, minus some. Of tens of thousands of clones in the sample, about 98% are singletons; the top ten hold about 1.1%. Sequencing was done on a sample of naive CD8+ T cells sorted from blood. The receptor was derived from a human donor in good health.

CDR3 sequence: CASSSSYEQYF. CDR3 DNA: TGTGCCAGCAGCTCGAGTTACGAGCAGTACTTC. The chain employs TRBV11-3 and TRBJ2-7; D is unresolved. V was pared by 4 bases and J by 4 bases, with 5 bases between. CDR3 length: 11 residues. Germline lookup yields CDR1 SGHNT and CDR2 YENEEA.